This is a list of T cell receptor beta chains from one sample in a study of blood T cell repertoires in COVID-19. Sequencing was performed with immunoSEQ multiplex PCR; in TCRdb, only in-frame clones are kept and a portion is missing. Of about 220,000 clones in the sample, about four fifths were seen once. Material: PBMCs or T cells enriched from blood (not recorded which). The receptors originated from a woman aged 50 to 65 who had been exposed to COVID-19. CDR3s include the opening cysteine and the closing phenylalanine or tryptophan. D genes are given only for firm matches. A clone size is listed for some rows: how often the clone was seen (once, few, many), or a class if it is expanded.

- TRBJ1-1 - TRBV29-1 CSYGAMNTEAFF TGCAGCTACGGTGCTATGAACACTGAAGCTTTCTTT
TRBD2 TRBJ2-5 - TRBV7-2 CASSLKLAGPQRETQYF TGTGCCAGCAGCTTAAAGCTAGCGGGGCCCCAGCGAGAGACCCAGTACTTC
- TRBJ1-1 - TRBV7-9 CASSRTADTEAFF TGTGCCAGCAGCAGGACAGCAGACACTGAAGCTTTCTTT
TRBD2 TRBJ2-1 few TRBV28 CASILAGGPGNEQFF TGTGCCAGCATTTTAGCGGGGGGGCCCGGGAATGAGCAGTTCTTC
- TRBJ1-4 once TRBV6-1 CASSDLGATNEKLFF TGTGCCAGCAGTGATCTGGGCGCAACTAATGAAAAACTGTTTTTT
- TRBJ2-5 - TRBV5-1 CASSPAGAFEVGETQYF TGCGCCAGCAGCCCGGCGGGGGCTTTCGAGGTAGGAGAGACCCAGTACTTC
- TRBJ2-5 - TRBV4-1 CASSQEGPGKTQYF TGCGCCAGCAGCCAAGAGGGCCCTGGAAAGACCCAGTACTTC
- TRBJ1-6 - TRBV7-9 CASSQDSYSPLHF TGTGCCAGCAGCCAAGACAGCTATTCACCCCTCCACTTT
- TRBJ1-1 - TRBV5-1 CASSPAEGYTEAFF TGCGCCAGCAGCCCCGCGGAAGGATACACTGAAGCTTTCTTT
TRBD1 TRBJ1-1 - TRBV12-3/TRBV12-4 CASSFYRGEAFF TGTGCCAGCAGTTTTTACAGGGGAGAAGCTTTCTTT
- TRBJ2-2 once TRBV4-2 CASSQTRNTGELFF TGTGCCAGCAGCCAAACTCGGAACACCGGGGAGCTGTTTTTT
- TRBJ1-5 many TRBV6-5 CASRRDRAGGQPQHF TGTGCCAGCAGACGGGACCGGGCGGGGGGTCAGCCCCAGCATTTT
TRBD1 TRBJ1-5 - TRBV5-1 CASSLEGTGDQPQHF TGCGCCAGCAGCTTGGAAGGGACAGGGGATCAGCCCCAGCATTTT
- TRBJ1-2 once TRBV18 CASSLEAGLAYGYTF TGTGCCAGCTCACTTGAAGCAGGTTTGGCCTATGGCTACACCTTC
- TRBJ2-5 - TRBV12-3/TRBV12-4 CASSLVRGETQYF TGTGCCAGCAGTTTAGTGCGGGGCGAGACCCAGTACTTC
- TRBJ2-7 - TRBV29-1 CSVGQPHEQYF TGCAGCGTTGGACAGCCCCACGAGCAGTACTTC
- TRBJ1-6 - TRBV9 CASKGEGDSPLHF TGTGCCAGCAAGGGGGAAGGGGATTCACCCCTCCACTTT
TRBD2 TRBJ2-5 - TRBV10-3 CAISDKAGGTETQYF TGTGCCATCAGTGACAAGGCGGGGGGAACGGAGACCCAGTACTTC
- TRBJ2-1 - TRBV20-1 CSAKRVNEQFF TGCAGTGCTAAACGGGTCAATGAGCAGTTCTTC
TRBD2 TRBJ2-1 once TRBV9 CASSVVRGGFNEQFF TGTGCCAGCAGCGTAGTGCGGGGGGGTTTCAATGAGCAGTTCTTC
TRBD1 TRBJ1-6 - TRBV3-1/TRBV3-2 CASSQGTGNSPLHF TGTGCCAGCAGCCAAGGGACAGGGAATTCACCCCTCCACTTT
TRBD1 TRBJ2-5 - TRBV24-1 CATSDWGPGGRETQYF TGTGCCACCAGTGATTGGGGGCCAGGGGGCCGGGAGACCCAGTACTTC
- TRBJ2-3 - TRBV7-2 CASSLDQAGDTQYF TGTGCCAGCAGCTTGGATCAAGCAGGAGATACGCAGTATTTT
TRBD1 TRBJ2-6 - TRBV12-5 CASGPTGGFSGANVLTF TGTGCTAGTGGCCCGACAGGGGGGTTCTCTGGGGCCAACGTCCTGACTTTC
- TRBJ2-6 few TRBV10-3 CAISESEAGNFGANVLTF TGTGCCATCAGTGAGAGTGAAGCAGGGAACTTTGGGGCCAACGTCCTGACTTTC
- TRBJ2-3 few TRBV4-3 CASSRSLADTQYF TGCGCCAGCAGCCGATCACTAGCAGATACGCAGTATTTT
TRBD2 TRBJ2-1 - TRBV19 CASSIEPGTNNEQFF TGTGCCAGTAGTATAGAACCCGGGACTAACAATGAGCAGTTCTTC
TRBD1 TRBJ2-2 once TRBV19 CASKRDRGNTGELFF TGTGCCAGTAAAAGGGACAGGGGTAACACCGGGGAGCTGTTTTTT
TRBD1 TRBJ1-2 - TRBV6-6 CASSYSTGAGYTF TGTGCCAGCAGTTACTCCACAGGGGCTGGCTACACCTTC
TRBD1 TRBJ1-1 - TRBV7-9 CASSHWTGRNTEAFF TGTGCCAGCAGCCACTGGACAGGGCGGAACACTGAAGCTTTCTTT
- TRBJ2-1 - TRBV7-2 CASSSGSVNRNEQFF TGTGCCAGCAGCTCAGGATCAGTTAACCGGAATGAGCAGTTCTTC
- TRBJ1-2 - TRBV19 CASSIGGTRYGYTF TGTGCCAGTAGTATAGGGGGGACACGATATGGCTACACCTTC
- TRBJ2-1 - TRBV4-2 CASSQEVGGTYNEQFF TGTGCCAGCAGCCAAGAAGTGGGGGGAACCTACAATGAGCAGTTCTTC
- TRBJ2-2 - TRBV13 CASSPYSEPGELFF TGTGCCAGCAGCCCCTACTCCGAACCCGGGGAGCTGTTTTTT
- TRBJ1-3 - TRBV18 CASSPQGIGNTIYF TGTGCCAGCTCACCGCAGGGAATTGGAAACACCATATATTTT
- TRBJ1-4 - TRBV6-6 CASSHTTNEKLFF TGTGCCAGCAGTCACACAACTAATGAAAAACTGTTTTTT
- TRBJ1-1 medium-sized TRBV6-4 CASSLIPGFMNTEAFF TGTGCCAGCAGCCTCATTCCGGGATTTATGAACACTGAAGCTTTCTTT
- TRBJ1-3 - TRBV27 CASAPWGGSGNTIYF TGTGCCAGCGCACCCTGGGGGGGATCAGGAAACACCATATATTTT
- TRBJ1-2 once TRBV7-2 CASSSIRQQANYGYTF TGTGCCAGCAGCTCAATCCGACAGCAAGCTAACTATGGCTACACCTTC
- TRBJ1-3 few TRBV18 CASSQSGNTIYF TGTGCCAGCTCCCAGTCCGGAAACACCATATATTTT
TRBD1 TRBJ1-4 - TRBV28 CASSLSGTGGAFGEKLFF TGTGCCAGCAGTTTATCGGGGACAGGGGGCGCGTTTGGCGAAAAACTGTTTTTT